This T cell receptor beta chain was documented in a study of blood T cell repertoires in COVID-19. Germline V gene data show CDR1 as LNHDA and CDR2 as SQIVND (reference sequence). There are 15 residues in the CDR3. For this clone: Sequence at one end of the junction differs from germline and may be a read error.

TCRdb keeps only in-frame clones here, not all; method: immunoSEQ multiplex PCR. This table has 200,000 to 250,000 clones, approximately 80% appearing once. The receptor's source is a man under 40 who had recovered from COVID-19. V and J are TRBV19 and TRBJ2-2; TRBD1 agrees at 7 bases. Sequencing was done on a sample of peripheral blood. CDR3 in amino acids: CASSLETGYTGELFF. The CDR3 DNA follows: TGTGCCAGTAGTTTAGAGACAGGGTACACCGGGGAGCTGTTTTTT.